The 27 T cell receptor beta chains in this list originate from one sample, sequenced in a study of a mutant IDH1 vaccine in newly diagnosed glioma. Indicated time point: baseline, week 1 (first vaccination visit). The treatment here: pre-vaccination baseline after standard-of-care therapy. Sequenced by immunoSEQ multiplex PCR; TCRdb stores in-frame clones only, minus some. The data hold roughly 70,000 clones, with around four fifths observed a single time. This sample comprised peripheral blood mononuclear cells (PBMCs), obtained from a glioma patient treated with radiotherapy, temozolomide or both. These receptors were obtained from a woman aged 18-29 years with glioma. Some clones in this sample may be carry-over from other donors' samples.

This chain connects TRBV5-1 to TRBJ2-2; weak D call: TRBD2 (5 bases). CDR3 length: 16 amino acids. Trimming took off 4 bases at V and 4 bases at J, with 17 bases between the two ends. Germline V gene lookup returns CDR1 SGHRS and CDR2 YFSETQ. In DNA form, the CDR3 reads TGCGCCAGCAGCCACCGAGGCGATCGGGGCACCGGGGAGCTGTTTTTT. Protein product: CASSHRGDRGTGELFF.

This chain links TRBV4-2 with TRBJ1-1; D may be TRBD1 (5 bases). Looked up from germline, CDR1 is LGHNA and CDR2 is YNFKEQ. The CDR3 has 14 residues. Trimming shortened V by 7 bases and J by 1 base, and 13 bases separated the two germline ends. The DNA for the CDR3 is TGTGCCAGCAACCCCCTCGGGGGGAACACTGAAGCTTTCTTT. Amino acid sequence: CASNPLGGNTEAFF.

J is TRBJ1-2 and V is TRBV10-3; D unresolved. The CDR3 runs to 12 residues. Trimming removed 8 bases from V and 2 bases from J, with 9 bases in between. Germline V gives CDR1 ENHRY, CDR2 SYGVKD. CDR3 sequence reads: CAIGEENYGYTF. The CDR3 nucleotides read TGTGCCATCGGGGAGGAGAACTATGGCTACACCTTC.

This clone was detected only a few times. The chain recombines TRBV9 with TRBJ1-1; D is uncertain. In germline, CDR1 is SGDLS, CDR2 YYNGEE. Trimming stripped 0 bases from V and 1 base from J, with 7 bases between. The CDR3 has 14 amino acids. CDR3 protein: CASSVAPENTEAFF. The CDR3, as DNA: TGTGCCAGCAGCGTAGCCCCAGAGAACACTGAAGCTTTCTTT.

J is TRBJ2-7 and V is TRBV5-1; D possibly uses TRBD1 or TRBD2 (5 bases each). CDR3 length: 13 residues. Deletions cut 4 bases from V and 2 bases from J, with 10 bases between. CDR1 and CDR2 (germline): SGHRS, YFSETQ. The CDR3 nucleotides are TGCGCCAGCAGCGTTGAGGGGACCTACGAGCAGTACTTC. Its translation is CASSVEGTYEQYF.

This chain connects TRBV5-6 to TRBJ2-7; 10 nucleotides line up with TRBD1. Trimming removed 6 bases from V and 3 bases from J; junction bases left unmatched: 3. Per the germline V gene, CDR1 is SGHDT and CDR2 is YYEEEE. The CDR3 is made up of 13 amino acids. CDR3 residues: CASTGDRGYEQYF. CDR3 DNA sequence: TGTGCCAGCACCGGGGACAGGGGCTACGAGCAGTACTTC.

Note on this clone: One end of the junction varies from germline; a read error may be responsible. V is TRBV7-7 and J is TRBJ1-3; D not resolved. Germline V gene lookup returns CDR1 SSHAT and CDR2 FNYEAQ (reference sequence). The CDR3 contains 13 residues. The CDR3 sequence is CASSLGERDTIYF. CDR3 bases: TGTGCTAGCAGCTTAGGTGAACGGGACACCATATATTTT.

This chain connects TRBV21-1 to TRBJ1-2; the table's D call of TRBD1 was not tested on the DNA. TRBV21-1 is a documented pseudogene. The CDR3 is made up of 13 amino acids. CDR3 coding DNA: TGTGCCAGCAACCGAGGACAGGGGGGGGGCTACACCTTC. This translates into CASNRGQGGGYTF.

This rearrangement joins TRBV9 to TRBJ1-3; D remains ambiguous. The germline gives CDR1 SGDLS, CDR2 YYNGEE. The ends were cut back, 0 bases at V and 3 bases at J, with 4 bases in the middle. CDR3 size: 13 residues. The CDR3 sequence: CASSVGDGNTIYF. DNA for the CDR3: TGTGCCAGCAGCGTAGGGGATGGAAACACCATATATTTT.

The J gene is TRBJ2-5, the V gene TRBV19; TRBD2 might be the D (5 bases). Trimming took 1 base from V and 2 from J, leaving 14 bases between them. The CDR3 totals 16 residues. Germline V lookup: CDR1 LNHDA, CDR2 SQIVND (reference sequence). The CDR3 is CASSIVRTAQQETQYF. Written as DNA, the CDR3 is TGTGCCAGTAGTATAGTGCGGACTGCGCAACAAGAGACCCAGTACTTC.

V usage is TRBV9 and J usage is TRBJ1-6; 7 positions match TRBD1. Germline trimming cut 3 bases from V and 0 bases from J; bases unmatched to any gene: 6. This CDR3 region has 17 residues. The germline CDR1 and CDR2 sequences are SGDLS and YYNGEE. As DNA, the CDR3 is TGTGCCAGCAGCGGTGGGACAGTAAGCTCCTATAATTCACCCCTCCACTTT. It specifies CASSGGTVSSYNSPLHF.

The V and J genes are TRBV20-1 and TRBJ2-7; no firm D call. The germline gives CDR1 DFQATT, CDR2 SNEGSKA (reference sequence). The CDR3 extends over 11 amino acids. V dropped 1 base and J dropped 12 bases, with 13 bases sitting between them. CDR3 sequence (DNA): TGCAGTGCTAGAGGGGGTGACACCTTGTACTTC. Residues: CSARGGDTLYF.

The chain couples TRBV6-5 to TRBJ2-7, with D perhaps matching TRBD2 (5 bases). The CDR3 runs to 13 residues. Germline CDR1 and CDR2: MNHEY and SVGAGI. Trimming removed 6 bases at V and 5 bases at J, with 14 bases between. The CDR3 region is CASSPQGSNEQYF. Written as DNA, the CDR3 is TGTGCCAGCAGCCCCCAAGGGAGCAACGAGCAGTACTTC.

J is TRBJ2-3 and V is TRBV10-3; 9 nucleotides align to TRBD2. Trimming at V came to 3 bases and at J to 2 bases, leaving 6 bases not matched to a gene. This CDR3 comprises 16 residues. The V gene's germline CDR1 is ENHRY and CDR2 SYGVKD. As DNA, the CDR3 is TGTGCCATCAGTGATCGGCAGCGGGGGGTCACAGATACGCAGTATTTT. Its protein product is CAISDRQRGVTDTQYF.

The chain recombines TRBV6-1 with TRBJ2-7, with a possible D match to TRBD1 (5 bases). The CDR3 runs 15 residues. In germline, CDR1 is MNHNS, CDR2 SASEGT. The germline V and J ends were trimmed by 4 bases and 4 bases, with 17 bases remaining between them. The CDR3: CASSVSGAGSYEQYF. The CDR3 region has the DNA TGTGCCAGCAGTGTCTCCGGTGCAGGGTCGTACGAGCAGTACTTC.

V gene TRBV6-1 combines with J gene TRBJ1-5; a weak D match, TRBD1 (5 bases). This CDR3 comprises 12 residues. Between the trimmed V and J ends, which lost 7 bases and 6 bases, there was a span of 10 bases. Germline CDR1 and CDR2: MNHNS and SASEGT. CDR3 amino acids: CASKAGPQPQHF. The CDR3 bases are TGTGCCAGCAAAGCGGGGCCTCAGCCCCAGCATTTT.

The CDR3 sequence: CSGVGGGTQYF. The CDR3 nucleotides are TGCAGCGGTGTTGGGGGGGGTACCCAGTACTTC. The chain couples TRBV29-1 to TRBJ2-5; 7 positions match TRBD2. The CDR3 is made up of 11 amino acids. J was trimmed by 8 bases and V by 7 bases; bases with no gene match: 7. Germline CDR1 and CDR2: SQVTM and ANQGSEA.

The chain combines TRBV11-1 with TRBJ2-2; tentatively, D is TRBD2 (5 bases). CDR1 and CDR2 from the germline V gene are SGHAT and FQDESV (reference sequence). The CDR3 consists of 13 residues. V gave up 5 bases and J gave up 6 bases, with 10 bases separating them. CDR3 protein: CASSPRRAGELFF. The CDR3 coding sequence is TGTGCCAGCAGCCCCAGGCGGGCCGGGGAGCTGTTTTTT. Complete variable domain (other parts from reference TRBV11-1 and TRBJ2-2): EAEVAQSPRYKITEKSQAVAFWCDPISGHATLYWYRQILGQGPELLVQFQDESVVDDSQLPKDRFSAERLKGVDSTLKIQPAELGDSAMYLCASSPRRAGELFFGEGSRLTVL.

As concerns this clone: This sample includes further DNA sequences coding for the same CDR3. This sequence joins TRBV9 and TRBJ2-7; 7 nucleotides line up with TRBD1. CDR3 size: 14 residues. Per the germline V gene, CDR1 is SGDLS and CDR2 is YYNGEE. The J segment lost 2 bases and the V segment lost 0 bases, leaving 2 bases of the junction unmatched. CDR3 sequence reads: CASSVGQGAYEQYF. CDR3 coding DNA: TGTGCCAGCAGCGTAGGACAGGGAGCCTACGAGCAGTACTTC.

The chain couples TRBV19 to TRBJ1-1; the match to TRBD1 covers 7 bases. CDR1 is LNHDA and CDR2 is SQIVND in the germline V gene (reference sequence). The V segment lost 6 bases and the J segment 0 bases; nucleotides outside the gene matches: 7. The CDR3 has 15 amino acids. The CDR3 loop is CASSLNRGMNTEAFF. CDR3 nucleotide sequence: TGTGCCAGTAGCCTAAACAGGGGTATGAACACTGAAGCTTTCTTT.

The chain carries TRBV27 and TRBJ1-2; D gene uncertain. Germline V gene data show CDR1 as MNHEY and CDR2 as SMNVEV (reference sequence). CDR3 length: 14 amino acids. The V gene lost 0 bases and the J gene lost 4 bases, with 9 bases spanning the gap. The CDR3 DNA reads TGTGCCAGCAGTTTATCACGGACCCTCTATGGCTACACCTTC. It translates to CASSLSRTLYGYTF.

The gene calls are TRBV9 and TRBJ1-2; TRBD1 agrees at 7 bases. Trimming cost V 0 bases and J 8 bases; bases outside gene matches: 13. Looked up from germline, CDR1 is SGDLS and CDR2 is YYNGEE. The CDR3 length is 16 residues. The CDR3 coding sequence is TGTGCCAGCAGCGTAGCTGCCCTTACAGGGGACGGGGGCTACACCTTC. Protein sequence: CASSVAALTGDGGYTF.

The gene calls are TRBV6-5 and TRBJ2-7; 12 bases map to TRBD2. The germline V gene encodes CDR1 MNHEY and CDR2 SVGAGI. The length of the CDR3 is 16 residues. The V gene end was trimmed by 2 bases and the J gene end by 0 bases; junction bases not matched to a gene: 2. CDR3: CASSYPTSGSSYEQYF. CDR3 in DNA: TGTGCCAGCAGTTACCCGACTAGCGGGAGCTCCTACGAGCAGTACTTC.

The rearrangement joins TRBV11-2 to TRBJ1-4; no reliable D call. With 4 bases removed from V and 5 bases from J, the gap between germline ends came to 8 bases. This CDR3 region has 13 residues. Germline values: CDR1 SGHAT, CDR2 FQNNGV. CDR3 residues: CASSSSPNEKLFF. CDR3 DNA: TGTGCCAGCAGCTCATCCCCCAATGAAAAACTGTTTTTT.

This sequence joins TRBV7-9 and TRBJ1-5, with TRBD1 matching over 7 bases. This CDR3 has 14 residues. Germline-derived CDR1 and CDR2 are SEHNR and FQNEAQ (reference sequence). V lost 5 bases to trimming and J lost 6 bases; unmatched junction nucleotides: 7. CDR3 region: CASSVTGKGQPQHF. In nucleotides, the CDR3 is TGTGCCAGCAGCGTGACAGGGAAAGGTCAGCCCCAGCATTTT.

The rearrangement links TRBV9 to TRBJ1-1, with D possibly matching TRBD1 (5 bases). This CDR3 is built from 13 residues. Germline V gene lookup returns CDR1 SGDLS and CDR2 YYNGEE. The V and J ends lost 7 bases and 0 bases respectively, with 10 bases between them. The CDR3 DNA is TGTGCCAGCGGAAGGGACTTGAACACTGAAGCTTTCTTT. This gives the protein CASGRDLNTEAFF.

The chain joins TRBV2 to TRBJ2-7, with 10 bases aligning to TRBD1. Germline V lookup: CDR1 SNHLY, CDR2 FYNNEI. The V segment lost 8 bases and the J segment 1 base; nucleotides outside the gene matches: 5. The CDR3 has 14 residues. The CDR3 is CASSLGQGSYEQYF. In DNA, the CDR3 is TGTGCCAGCTCCCTGGGACAGGGGTCCTACGAGCAGTACTTC.